This T cell receptor (beta chain) derives from a study of T cell changes during pregnancy in multiple sclerosis (dated by TCRdb to the late 2010s). Some background on the complete study: Changes in the T cell repertoire over the course of pregnancy were examined in this study in women with multiple sclerosis.

Library prep was done by the immunoSEQ multiplex PCR assay. Sourced from immuneACCESS, this table was stored by TCRdb with only in-frame sequences that have V and J called. A share of the clones is absent; for the studies checked, an unresolved V gene accounts for under half, and the remainder has no known explanation. This sample gives tens of thousands of clones in total; roughly 91% of them show up just once. The ten largest clones represent more than 5% of the sample. V is trimmed back by 5 bases and J by 2 bases, and the junction contains 10 bases that no gene match accounts for. From a lookup of the germline V gene, CDR1 and CDR2 are LGHNA and YNFKEQ. The CDR3 has 16 amino acids, counting the end cysteine and phenylalanine. Here the CDR3 DNA is all that survives: 48 bases in frame from base 1. Points on this clone: This receptor's antigen is unknown. Base qualities are not recorded, but no much larger clone differs from it by a single base.

This material consisted of CD8+ T cells from peripheral blood mononuclear cells, taken after pregnancy. The TCR sequence derives from a female donor in good health, enrolled as a control in a pregnancy study. The V and J segments used are TRBV4-2 and TRBJ2-5; TRBD1 aligns with 8 central bases. The bases read TGTGCCAGCAGCTCCGCAGGGGGCCGCACTCAAGAGACCCAGTACTTC. Its protein is CASSSAGGRTQETQYF.